This T cell receptor beta chain was obtained from a study of T cells after yellow fever vaccination. Study in general: Fractions of low cell number were prepared using SMART-Seq v4 Ultra Low Input.

TCRdb re-called the 5' RACE reads with MiXCR, one entry per CDR3 protein. The table has some 670,000 distinct CDR3 sequences, roughly 12% seen once. The study's findings and limits: At around 95% for CD4 and about 87% for CD8, most primary-vaccination clones showed up again after the booster. Although the secondary response was weaker, it peaked faster, at day 5 versus 15.

This CDR3 is built from 17 residues. Looked up from germline, CDR1 is LNHNV and CDR2 is YYDKDF (reference sequence). J lost 9 bases, V lost 4 bases, and 17 bases had no gene match. A few counts support this clonotype. Antigen: not known. The chain has TRBV15 and TRBJ2-1; 8 bases map to TRBD2. The material sequenced was PBMCs, taken on the day of the yellow fever booster vaccination. The receptor was isolated from a man in his thirties or forties who received the YFV17D yellow fever vaccine. CDR3 DNA sequence: TGTGCCACCAGCACTCCCCGGGGACTAGGTGTGTACGGTGAGCAGTTCTTC. As protein: CATSTPRGLGVYGEQFF.